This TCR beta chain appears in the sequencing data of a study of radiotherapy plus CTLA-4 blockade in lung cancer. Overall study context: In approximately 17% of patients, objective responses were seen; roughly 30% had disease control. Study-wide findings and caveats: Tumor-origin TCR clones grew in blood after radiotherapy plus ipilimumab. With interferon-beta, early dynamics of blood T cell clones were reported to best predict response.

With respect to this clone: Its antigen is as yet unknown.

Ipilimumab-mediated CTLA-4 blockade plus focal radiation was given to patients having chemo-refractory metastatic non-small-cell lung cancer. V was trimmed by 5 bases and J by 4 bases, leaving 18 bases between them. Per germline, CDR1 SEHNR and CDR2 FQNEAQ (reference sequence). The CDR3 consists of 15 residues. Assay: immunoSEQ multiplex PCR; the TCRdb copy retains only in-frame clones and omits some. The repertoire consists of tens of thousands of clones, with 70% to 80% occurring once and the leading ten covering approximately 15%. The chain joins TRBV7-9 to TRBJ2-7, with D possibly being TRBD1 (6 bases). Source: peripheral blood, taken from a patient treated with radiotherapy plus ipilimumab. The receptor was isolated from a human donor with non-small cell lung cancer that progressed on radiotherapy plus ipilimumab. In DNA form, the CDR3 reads TGTGCCAGCAGCCTAAGCATGGGGGCGAGGTACGAGCAGTACTTC. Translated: CASSLSMGARYEQYF.